This T cell receptor beta chain was found in a study of T-cell reconstitution after alpha-beta-depleted transplantation in children. With respect to this clonotype: Its antigen is not identified.

Notes on the study in general: After transplant, at about two months, alpha-beta T cells were reportedly derived from several hundred expanded graft clones.

V lost 0 bases to trimming and J lost 9 bases, with 15 bases between them. CDR1 is SGHTA, CDR2 FQGNSA, per germline. The CDR3 spans 15 residues. Preparation of the TCRbeta library was carried out with unique molecular identifiers. TCRdb fed the PCR reads into MiXCR, producing one record per CDR3 protein. The sample consists of about 200,000 distinct CDR3 sequences, under 8.5% of them appearing once. The material sequenced was PBMCs, taken before TCRalphabeta/CD19-depleted stem cell transplant. The receptor comes from a boy aged 2 to 10 with acute lymphoblastic leukemia, due to receive a stem cell transplant. This chain uses TRBV7-2 with TRBJ2-1; unclear D gene. DNA for the CDR3: TGTGCCAGCAGCTTAGCGGGTCTCCGAGACATTGAGCAGTTCTTC. Amino acids: CASSLAGLRDIEQFF.